Listed below are T cell receptor beta chains from one sample, sequenced in a study of blood T cell repertoires in COVID-19. Clones were sequenced by immunoSEQ multiplex PCR, and TCRdb holds only the in-frame ones, with some missing. In the table there are roughly 300,000 clones, around 88% of which are singletons. Sequenced: peripheral blood. These receptors were taken from a woman in her forties or fifties with acute or convalescent COVID-19. Each CDR3 is given with its conserved first and last residue. D genes are given only for firm matches. Expanded clones get a size class; other rows say once, few or many, or leave the size out.

d_gene | abundance | j_gene | v_gene | CDR3nt | CDR3aa
TRBD1 | . | TRBJ2-1 | TRBV4-2 | TGTGCCAGCAGCCCTTCGACCGGGACAGTGAGCCACAATGAGCAGTTCTTC | CASSPSTGTVSHNEQFF
TRBD2 | . | TRBJ2-5 | TRBV5-1 | TGCGCCAGCAGCTCCAGCGGGAGGGAGACCCAGTACTTC | CASSSSGRETQYF
. | . | TRBJ2-1 | TRBV3-1/TRBV3-2 | TGTGCCAGCAGCCAAGATCCGAGGACTTACAATGAGCAGTTCTTC | CASSQDPRTYNEQFF
. | . | TRBJ1-2 | TRBV6-5 | TGTGCCAGCAGTTACTCCGGAACAGGGAAAGACGGCTACACCTTC | CASSYSGTGKDGYTF
TRBD1 | . | TRBJ2-3 | TRBV5-5 | TGTGCCAGCAGCCCACGGACAGGCCACAGGGATACGCAGTATTTT | CASSPRTGHRDTQYF
TRBD1 | . | TRBJ2-1 | TRBV11-3 | TGTGCCAGCAGCCTAGACAGGGGCGGTTCCTACAATGAGCAGTTCTTC | CASSLDRGGSYNEQFF
. | . | TRBJ1-1 | TRBV7-9 | TGTGCCAGCAGCCGACAGGCGGCGGGGGACACTGAAGCTTTCTTT | CASSRQAAGDTEAFF
. | . | TRBJ1-4 | TRBV14 | TGTGCCAGCAGCCAAGCAGGAATCGAAAAACTGTTTTTT | CASSQAGIEKLFF
. | . | TRBJ2-7 | TRBV7-3 | TGTGCCAGCAGCCCAACAGGGCCGGGTCCCTACGAGCAGTACTTC | CASSPTGPGPYEQYF
. | . | TRBJ2-5 | TRBV7-2 | TGTGCCAGCAGCTTAGGGACTCACGGTCAAGAGACCCAGTACTTC | CASSLGTHGQETQYF
TRBD1 | . | TRBJ2-2 | TRBV5-1 | TGCGCCAGCAGCTCGGAGGACAGGGGATGGACCGGGGAGCTGTTTTTT | CASSSEDRGWTGELFF
TRBD1 | many | TRBJ1-5 | TRBV2 | TGTGCCAGCAGGGGACAGGAGGATCAGCCCCAGCATTTT | CASRGQEDQPQHF
. | . | TRBJ1-3 | TRBV10-3 | TGTGCCGGCGGGGACTCTGGAAACACCATATATTTT | CAGGDSGNTIYF
TRBD2 | . | TRBJ2-2 | TRBV2 | TGTGCCAGCACCAGAGTCACTAGCGGAACCGGGGAGCTGTTTTTT | CASTRVTSGTGELFF
TRBD1 | . | TRBJ2-3 | TRBV24-1 | TGTGCCACCAGTGATTTCTCGCAGGGGGACAATACGCAGTATTTT | CATSDFSQGDNTQYF
. | . | TRBJ2-5 | TRBV5-1 | TGCGCCAGCAGCTTGGACCCTTTCGGAGGGAATGGAGAGACCCAGTACTTC | CASSLDPFGGNGETQYF
. | . | TRBJ2-5 | TRBV12-5 | TGTGCTAGTTTAAGGTGGGGGGAAGAGACCCAGTACTTC | CASLRWGEETQYF
TRBD1 | . | TRBJ2-5 | TRBV2 | TGTGCCAGCAGTAAGGACAGGGCCACGGAGACCCAGTACTTC | CASSKDRATETQYF
TRBD2 | . | TRBJ2-5 | TRBV7-9 | TGTGCCAGCAGCTTCTCTAGCGGGGGGGCCCAGGAGACCCAGTACTTC | CASSFSSGGAQETQYF
. | . | TRBJ2-3 | TRBV7-9 | TGTGCCAGCAGCTTACTCGTGTCGGATACGCAGTATTTT | CASSLLVSDTQYF
TRBD2 | once | TRBJ2-3 | TRBV2 | TGTGCCACCGCGGGGGACGCAGATACGCAGTATTTT | CATAGDADTQYF
. | . | TRBJ2-3 | TRBV19 | TGTGCCAGTAGTATTGGAAGCGCAGATACGCAGTATTTT | CASSIGSADTQYF
. | once | TRBJ1-2 | TRBV14 | TGTGCCAGCAGCCAAGGTTCCGGGATGGATGGCTACACCTTC | CASSQGSGMDGYTF
TRBD1 | . | TRBJ1-1 | TRBV24-1 | TGTGCCACCAGGGGACAGGGCGACACTGAAGCTTTCTTT | CATRGQGDTEAFF
. | . | TRBJ2-4 | TRBV4-1 | TGCGCCAGCAGCCAAGGCGAGCCCACCCTAGCCAAAAACATTCAGTACTTC | CASSQGEPTLAKNIQYF
. | . | TRBJ1-4 | TRBV5-1 | TGCGCCAGCAGCTTGGCCGCGGGGACTAATGAAAAACTGTTTTTT | CASSLAAGTNEKLFF
. | . | TRBJ2-2 | TRBV9 | TGTGCCAGCAGCCCCCGGGACTACACCGGGGAGCTGTTTTTT | CASSPRDYTGELFF
TRBD1 | . | TRBJ2-7 | TRBV4-3 | TGCGCCAGCAGCCAAGAGAGACAGGGCCCCTACGAGCAGTACTTC | CASSQERQGPYEQYF